The 30 T cell receptor beta chains below all came from one sample that was sequenced in a study of metastatic and nonmetastatic thyroid tumors. TCRdb re-clonotyped the PCR reads via MiXCR. In the table there are 15,000 to 20,000 clones, around 28% of which are singletons. Not a single patient had been given any form of treatment at any point before undergoing thyroid surgery. The sequenced sample consisted of tumor tissue. Receptor source: a female donor with papillary thyroid cancer or a benign thyroid nodule (not recorded which). Some clones in this sample may be carry-over from other donors' samples.

The J gene is TRBJ2-3, the V gene TRBV11-2; TRBD2 aligns across 10 bases. Germline V gene data show CDR1 as SGHAT and CDR2 as FQNNGV. V shed 1 base and J 8 bases; nucleotides not matched to a gene: 6. CDR3 length: 15 amino acids. The CDR3, as DNA: TGTGCCAGCAGCTTAGTTGCTAGCGGGAGCGGTACGCAGTATTTT. This gives the protein CASSLVASGSGTQYF.

This clone appeared a few times. This chain joins TRBV9 and TRBJ1-2; TRBD1 matches at 9 bases. CDR3 size: 13 residues. Germline V gives CDR1 SGDLS, CDR2 YYNGEE. Losses at the gene ends were 3 bases for V and 6 bases for J; bases not matched to a gene: 3. CDR3 sequence reads: CASSATGGDGYTF. CDR3 coding DNA: TGTGCCAGCAGCGCCACAGGGGGCGATGGCTACACCTTC. The full variable domain, rest sourced from reference TRBV9 and TRBJ1-2, is DSGVTQTPKHLITATGQRVTLRCSPRSGDLSVYWYQQSLDQGLQFLIQYYNGEERAKGNILERFSAQQFPDLHSELNLSSLELGDSALYFCASSATGGDGYTFGSGTRLTVV.

The gene calls are TRBV11-2 and TRBJ2-7; possible D gene TRBD1, 5 bases. Germline assignment: CDR1 SGHAT and CDR2 FQNNGV. V shed 2 bases and J shed 3 bases, with 11 bases lying between them. The CDR3 sequence is 14 residues long. This CDR3 is CASSLWGGHYEQYF. The CDR3 nucleotides read TGTGCCAGCAGCTTATGGGGCGGTCACTACGAGCAGTACTTC.

CDR3 protein: CASSPTEVANNEQFF. For the CDR3, the DNA is TGTGCCAGCAGTCCTACGGAGGTAGCGAACAATGAGCAGTTCTTC. The chain uses TRBV11-2 and TRBJ2-1; TRBD2 might be the D (5 bases). V shed 6 bases and J shed 5 bases, with 17 bases lying between them. Germline V CDR1 and CDR2: SGHAT, FQNNGV. The CDR3 sequence is 15 residues long.

This clone was observed a handful of times. The chain joins TRBV20-1 to TRBJ2-1; D ambiguous. The CDR3 is made up of 15 amino acids. Germline V CDR1 and CDR2: DFQATT, SNEGSKA (reference sequence). The V end was cut by 4 bases, the J end by 4 bases, with 17 bases between. DNA for the CDR3: TGCAGTGCTAATGCCCCAGTTAGTTTTTACAATGAGCAGTTCTTC. Its translation is CSANAPVSFYNEQFF.

This clone has a count of ten or more. The chain is built from TRBV5-1 and TRBJ2-5; 8 positions agree with TRBD1. This CDR3 spans 14 amino acids. V gave up 0 bases and J gave up 5 bases; unmatched junction bases: 3. Germline loops: CDR1 SGHRS, CDR2 YFSETQ. The CDR3 sequence: CASSLAGQGETQYF. In DNA, the CDR3 is TGCGCCAGCAGCTTGGCTGGACAGGGTGAGACCCAGTACTTC.

A note on this clone: Given a much more abundant clone one base away, this may be a read error. The chain joins TRBV5-1 to TRBJ2-3; 9 bases agree with TRBD2. The germline V gene encodes CDR1 SGHRS and CDR2 YFSETQ. The CDR3 sequence is 15 residues long. Trimming removed 1 base from V and 8 bases from J; junction bases left unmatched: 8. As DNA, the CDR3 is TGCGCCAGCAGCTTGTACGGCGGGAGGGAGGGTACGCAGTATTTT. This encodes CASSLYGGREGTQYF. The full variable domain, rest sourced from reference TRBV5-1 and TRBJ2-3, is KAGVTQTPRYLIKTRGQQVTLSCSPISGHRSVSWYQQTPGQGLQFLFEYFSETQRNKGNFPGRFSGRQFSNSRSEMNVSTLELGDSALYLCASSLYGGREGTQYFGPGTRLTVL.

This clone was detected many times. The DNA of the CDR3 is TGTGCCAGCAGCTTGAGGCTGGGGACGACCCAGTACTTC. Protein sequence: CASSLRLGTTQYF. V gene TRBV5-6 combines with J gene TRBJ2-5, with D perhaps TRBD1 or TRBD2 (5 bases each). This CDR3 is 13 amino acids long. From germline, CDR1 is SGHDT and CDR2 YYEEEE. V lost 1 base to trimming and J lost 7 bases, with 11 bases between them.

This clone was observed a few times. This chain links TRBV27 with TRBJ2-7, with a possible D match to TRBD2 (5 bases). This CDR3 spans 16 amino acids. With 5 bases removed from V and 2 bases from J, the gap between germline ends came to 19 bases. Germline CDR1 MNHEY, CDR2 SMNVEV (reference sequence). CDR3 loop: CASSAASGVEPYEQYF. CDR3 nucleotide sequence: TGTGCCAGCAGTGCAGCCTCCGGGGTGGAGCCCTACGAGCAGTACTTC.

This clone was seen repeatedly, ten times or more. The chain employs TRBV13 and TRBJ1-2; the match to TRBD1 covers 7 bases. J lost 5 bases, V lost 3 bases, and 3 bases had no gene match. CDR3 length: 13 amino acids. CDR1 and CDR2 from the germline V gene are PRHDT and FYEKMQ (reference sequence). The CDR3 reads CASSFGQAYGYTF. For the CDR3, the DNA is TGTGCCAGCAGCTTTGGACAGGCATATGGCTACACCTTC.

This clone came up many times. This chain connects TRBV4-3 to TRBJ1-6; D unclear. Per the germline V gene, CDR1 is LGHNA and CDR2 is YSLEER. Trimming removed 6 bases at V and 0 bases at J, with 15 bases between. This CDR3 region has 17 residues. The CDR3 bases are TGCGCCAGCAGTCTCACCTTGGGCAGCTCCTATAATTCACCCCTCCACTTT. The encoded protein is CASSLTLGSSYNSPLHF.

In this sample, this clone turned up many times. The rearrangement joins TRBV5-1 to TRBJ2-4, with a weak D call TRBD1 (5 bases). V gave up 0 bases and J gave up 9 bases, with 10 bases separating them. Germline V lookup: CDR1 SGHRS, CDR2 YFSETQ. This CDR3 is built from 13 residues. CDR3 loop: CASSLGQRSIQYF. In DNA form, the CDR3 reads TGCGCCAGCAGCTTGGGACAGAGGAGCATTCAGTACTTC.

The J gene is TRBJ2-1, the V gene TRBV27; D is unclear. The germline gives CDR1 MNHEY, CDR2 SMNVEV (reference sequence). V gave up 3 bases and J gave up 7 bases, with 7 bases separating them. The CDR3 totals 12 residues. CDR3 in DNA: TGTGCCAGCAGTTTTGTAGGGAATGAGCAGTTCTTC. This gives the protein CASSFVGNEQFF.

The V call is TRBV7-2, the J call TRBJ1-1; 7 bases are a match to TRBD1. With 5 bases clipped from V and 1 base from J, the junction kept 7 bases outside the gene matches. The CDR3 consists of 15 residues. CDR1 is SGHTA, CDR2 FQGNSA, per germline. CDR3 DNA: TGTGCCAGCAGCCCTATATACAGGGGGAACACTGAAGCTTTCTTT. Translation gives CASSPIYRGNTEAFF.

The table lists this clone with many counts. The rearrangement joins TRBV27 to TRBJ2-2, with D perhaps being TRBD1 or TRBD2 (5 bases each). The V and J ends lost 6 bases and 7 bases respectively, with 15 bases between them. Germline V CDR1 and CDR2: MNHEY, SMNVEV (reference sequence). The CDR3 consists of 14 residues. CDR3 in DNA: TGTGCCAGCAGCCTAGGGAGACAGTTCGGGGAGCTGTTTTTT. Encoded protein: CASSLGRQFGELFF.

A few counts support this clone. J is TRBJ1-2 and V is TRBV6-5; D is ambiguous. V was trimmed by 2 bases and J by 3 bases, leaving 13 bases between them. The CDR3 is 15 residues long. CDR1 MNHEY and CDR2 SVGAGI come from the germline V gene. The CDR3 DNA sequence: TGTGCCAGCAGTTACAGTTGGGAACCCTACTATGGCTACACCTTC. It codes for CASSYSWEPYYGYTF.

This clone has a count of ten or more. This chain links TRBV27 with TRBJ1-4; D is unclear. Trimming shortened V by 8 bases and J by 0 bases, and 10 bases separated the two germline ends. This CDR3 region has 14 residues. Germline CDR1 is MNHEY and CDR2 is SMNVEV (reference sequence). This CDR3 reads CASASRATNEKLFF. CDR3 bases: TGTGCCAGCGCCTCACGGGCAACTAATGAAAAACTGTTTTTT. The full variable domain, completed using reference TRBV27 and TRBJ1-4, is EAQVTQNPRYLITVTGKKLTVTCSQNMNHEYMSWYRQDPGLGLRQIYYSMNVEVTDKGDVPEGYKVSRKEKRNFPLILESPSPNQTSLYFCASASRATNEKLFFGSGTQLSVL.

This clone is labeled as medium-sized. The rearrangement uses TRBV12-3 or TRBV12-4 and TRBJ1-5; TRBD1 might be the D (5 bases). The germline V and J ends were trimmed by 5 bases and 5 bases, with 13 bases remaining between them. The CDR3 is 14 amino acids. The CDR3 here is CASSPQGNYQPQHF. The CDR3 bases are TGTGCCAGCAGTCCTCAGGGAAACTATCAGCCCCAGCATTTT.

This clone was counted many times. A read error may be the cause here, since a much bigger clone is one base away. The genes are TRBV6-1 and TRBJ1-6; D ambiguous. The CDR3 totals 10 residues. Deletions cut 8 bases from V and 14 bases from J, with 10 bases between. CDR1 is MNHNS, CDR2 SASEGT, per germline. CDR3: CASGGVALHF. CDR3 in DNA: TGTGCCAGCGGAGGTGTTGCCCTCCACTTT.

The chain carries TRBV20-1 and TRBJ1-1, with unresolved D. Germline CDR1 is DFQATT and CDR2 is SNEGSKA (reference sequence). The length of the CDR3 is 11 residues. The V gene lost 4 bases and the J gene lost 1 base, with 4 bases spanning the gap. The CDR3 spells CSAKQNTEAFF. CDR3 bases: TGCAGTGCTAAACAGAACACTGAAGCTTTCTTT.

This clone was recorded a few times. The chain has TRBV6-1 and TRBJ2-3, with 10 bases aligning to TRBD2. Germline assignment: CDR1 MNHNS and CDR2 SASEGT. The CDR3 is 15 amino acids. V trimming: 6 bases; J trimming: 5 bases; junction bases outside the gene matches: 8. The CDR3 region has the DNA TGTGCCAGCAGGGACCCTAGCGGGGGTGAAGATACGCAGTATTTT. Residues: CASRDPSGGEDTQYF.

This chain connects TRBV29-1 to TRBJ2-7; the D is unclear. V was shortened by 0 bases and J by 9 bases, with 15 bases between the two germline ends. The CDR3 is 13 amino acids. In germline, CDR1 is SQVTM, CDR2 ANQGSEA. This chain's CDR3 is CSVEERPKNGQYF. The CDR3 nucleotides read TGCAGCGTTGAAGAACGACCCAAGAACGGGCAGTACTTC.

This clone was seen a few times. This chain connects TRBV6-1 to TRBJ2-7, with TRBD2 matching over 7 bases. CDR3 size: 15 residues. V shed 3 bases and J 1 base; nucleotides not matched to a gene: 6. The germline V gene encodes CDR1 MNHNS and CDR2 SASEGT. Here the CDR3 reads CASSDIGGGSYEQYF. CDR3 bases: TGTGCCAGCAGTGATATCGGCGGGGGATCCTACGAGCAGTACTTC.

The table lists this clone with a few counts. This sequence joins TRBV6-1 and TRBJ1-5, with 7 bases identical to TRBD1. In germline, CDR1 is MNHNS, CDR2 SASEGT. This CDR3 region has 13 residues. V lost 5 bases and J lost 9; bases outside the gene matches: 7. In DNA, the CDR3 is TGTGCCAGCAGTCAACAGACAGGGCGGCCCCAGCATTTT. It codes for CASSQQTGRPQHF.

The chain recombines TRBV27 with TRBJ2-7; 11 nucleotides agree with TRBD2. The germline V gene encodes CDR1 MNHEY and CDR2 SMNVEV (reference sequence). V lost 3 bases to trimming and J lost 4 bases; unmatched junction nucleotides: 8. The length of the CDR3 is 16 residues. CDR3 sequence reads: CASSFGGLAGGYEQYF. For the CDR3, the DNA is TGTGCCAGCAGTTTTGGGGGGCTAGCGGGAGGTTACGAGCAGTACTTC.

The chain combines TRBV5-1 with TRBJ1-5, with D possibly TRBD1 on 6 matching bases. CDR3 length equals 15 residues. V dropped 1 base and J dropped 4 bases, with 12 bases sitting between them. CDR1 and CDR2 (germline): SGHRS, YFSETQ. The CDR3 DNA is TGCGCCAGCAGCTTGACCGGCCAGGGGAATCAGCCCCAGCATTTT. The encoded protein is CASSLTGQGNQPQHF.

At least ten counts were recorded for this clone. This rearrangement joins TRBV18 to TRBJ2-3, with D maybe TRBD1 (5 bases). CDR1 and CDR2 from the germline V gene are KGHSH and LQKENI. The CDR3 runs 14 residues. Trimming pared 6 bases from V and 2 bases from J, leaving 12 bases between. CDR3 nucleotides: TGTGCCAGCTCTGACAGACCATACACAGATACGCAGTATTTT. Translation gives CASSDRPYTDTQYF.

The chain carries TRBV12-3 or TRBV12-4 and TRBJ2-3, with D perhaps assigned TRBD1 or TRBD2 (5 bases each). V dropped 10 bases and J dropped 4 bases, with 9 bases sitting between them. The length of the CDR3 is 11 residues. CDR3: CAIRGPDTQYF. The CDR3 DNA follows: TGTGCCATCCGGGGCCCAGATACGCAGTATTTT.

The rearrangement links TRBV6-6 to TRBJ2-7, with D possibly being TRBD1 (5 bases). From germline, CDR1 is MNHNY and CDR2 SVGAGI (reference sequence). V was clipped by 2 bases and J by 6 bases, with 8 bases between them. The CDR3 is 12 amino acids. CDR3 in amino acids: CASSYPDSEQYF. DNA of the CDR3: TGTGCCAGCAGTTACCCCGACAGCGAGCAGTACTTC.

Ten or more counts support this clone. The rearrangement uses TRBV29-1 and TRBJ1-1; a possible D gene is TRBD1 (5 bases). CDR1 is SQVTM and CDR2 is ANQGSEA in the germline V gene. This CDR3 has 13 residues. V was shortened by 7 bases and J by 2 bases, with 14 bases between the two germline ends. CDR3 nucleotides: TGCAGCGGCTCGGTGGGGGTCAACACTGAAGCTTTCTTT. This gives the protein CSGSVGVNTEAFF.